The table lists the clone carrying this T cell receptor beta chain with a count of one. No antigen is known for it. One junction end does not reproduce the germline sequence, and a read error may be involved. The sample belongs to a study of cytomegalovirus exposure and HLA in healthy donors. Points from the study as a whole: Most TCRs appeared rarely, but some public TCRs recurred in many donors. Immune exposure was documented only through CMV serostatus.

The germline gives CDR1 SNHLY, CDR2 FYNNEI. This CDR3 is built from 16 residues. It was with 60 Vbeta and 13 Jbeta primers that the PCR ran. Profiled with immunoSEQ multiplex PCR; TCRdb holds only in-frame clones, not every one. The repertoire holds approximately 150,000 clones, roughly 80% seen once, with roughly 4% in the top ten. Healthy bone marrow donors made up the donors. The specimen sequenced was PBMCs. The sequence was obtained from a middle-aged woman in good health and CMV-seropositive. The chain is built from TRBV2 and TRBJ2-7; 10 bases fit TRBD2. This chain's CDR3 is CARSEPGASGSREQYF. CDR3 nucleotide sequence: TGTGCCAGGAGTGAACCTGGGGCTAGCGGGAGTCGCGAGCAGTACTTC.